Listed here are 11 T cell receptor beta chains from one sample, sequenced in a study of T cell repertoires in cytomegalovirus infection. TCRdb reanalysed the reads using MiXCR and keeps one entry per CDR3 protein. Of under 200,000 distinct CDR3 sequences listed, 25% to 30% are singletons. The sequencing input was PBMCs. These receptors were collected from a human donor in good health (CMV status not recorded). Some clones in this sample may be carry-over from other donors' samples.

A few counts support this clonotype. CDR3 DNA: TGTGCCAGCAGCCCTGCGGACCAAGAGACCCAGTACTTC. Translation: CASSPADQETQYF. This rearrangement joins TRBV2 to TRBJ2-5, with no clear D. The CDR3 is 13 residues long. Trimming cost V 6 bases and J 0 bases, with 8 bases left between them. CDR1 SNHLY and CDR2 FYNNEI come from the germline V gene.

This clonotype appeared many times. V and J are TRBV12-3 or TRBV12-4 and TRBJ1-1, with 8 bases fitting TRBD1. J lost 9 bases, V lost 5 bases, and 5 bases had no gene match. This CDR3 comprises 12 residues. This CDR3 reads CASSPNRGKAFF. The CDR3 DNA reads as TGTGCCAGCAGTCCCAACAGGGGGAAAGCTTTCTTT.

The genes are TRBV5-4 and TRBJ2-5; possible D gene TRBD2, 5 bases. Germline lookup yields CDR1 SGHNT and CDR2 YYREEE (reference sequence). This CDR3 has 13 residues. Trimming took 2 bases from V and 3 from J, leaving 8 bases between them. The CDR3 coding sequence is TGTGCCAGCAGCTTACCGGGAAAAGAGACCCAGTACTTC. Translation: CASSLPGKETQYF.

The chain links TRBV11-2 to TRBJ1-1; perhaps TRBD1 as D (5 bases). Germline-derived CDR1 and CDR2 are SGHAT and FQNNGV. This CDR3 contains 12 residues. Between the trimmed V and J ends, which lost 1 base and 11 bases, there was a span of 11 bases. In nucleotides, the CDR3 is TGTGCCAGCAGCTTAGGGGCAGGGACGGCTTTCTTT. Amino acids: CASSLGAGTAFF.

The table lists this clonotype with a few counts. The rearrangement uses TRBV30 and TRBJ2-2; no clear D gene. The CDR3 extends over 14 amino acids. Per the germline V gene, CDR1 is GTSNPN and CDR2 is SVGIG (reference sequence). V dropped 2 bases and J dropped 4 bases, with 11 bases sitting between them. The CDR3 DNA sequence: TGTGCCTGGAGTTTAATAGGAACCACCGGGGAGCTGTTTTTT. It translates to CAWSLIGTTGELFF.

V usage is TRBV12-3 or TRBV12-4 and J usage is TRBJ2-1; perhaps TRBD1 as D (5 bases). There are 11 residues in the CDR3. V was trimmed by 1 base and J by 16 bases, leaving 11 bases between them. The CDR3: CASSLDRQTFF. CDR3 DNA: TGTGCCAGCAGTTTAGATAGACAGACTTTCTTC.

V and J are TRBV6-7 and TRBJ1-2, with a possible D match to TRBD1 (5 bases). TRBV6-7 is an ORF, with its function uncertain. This CDR3 spans 15 amino acids. V shed 0 bases and J shed 4 bases, with 12 bases lying between them. CDR3 loop: CASSYSGRPSYGYTF. CDR3 nucleotide sequence: TGTGCCAGCAGTTACTCGGGACGGCCATCCTATGGCTACACCTTC.

This rearrangement joins TRBV4-1 to TRBJ2-5, with no clear D. Germline CDR1 reads MGHRA; CDR2 reads YSYEKL. The CDR3 sequence is 16 residues long. V lost 2 bases and J 4 bases, leaving 17 bases between the germline ends. The CDR3 here is CASSQNVGRSGETQYF. The CDR3 DNA follows: TGCGCCAGCAGCCAAAATGTCGGTCGATCTGGAGAGACCCAGTACTTC.

The V gene is TRBV7-6, the J gene TRBJ1-1; 7 nucleotides match TRBD1. CDR1 and CDR2 from the germline V gene are SGHVS and FNYEAQ. CDR3 length: 14 amino acids. The V gene end was trimmed by 6 bases and the J gene end by 7 bases; junction bases not matched to a gene: 11. CDR3 residues: CASSSDRESREAFF. The CDR3 nucleotides read TGTGCCAGCAGTAGTGACAGGGAGAGCCGTGAAGCTTTCTTT.

The rearrangement uses TRBV10-3 and TRBJ2-5, with D possibly TRBD1 on 5 matching bases. This CDR3 spans 18 amino acids. Per germline, CDR1 ENHRY and CDR2 SYGVKD. The ends were cut back, 2 bases at V and 4 bases at J, with 23 bases in the middle. The DNA for the CDR3 is TGTGCCATCAGTGAGCGGCGGCCGGCGAACGGACACCCAGAGACCCAGTACTTC. Translation gives CAISERRPANGHPETQYF.

On this clonotype itself: This may come from a read error, since a much larger clone is one base off. The V gene is TRBV7-2, the J gene TRBJ1-1; D ambiguous. In germline, CDR1 is SGHTA, CDR2 FQGNSA. The CDR3 extends over 13 amino acids. The CDR3 DNA follows: TGTGCCAGCAGCTTTGACAAGAACACTGATGCTTTCTTT. Amino acids: CASSFDKNTDAFF.